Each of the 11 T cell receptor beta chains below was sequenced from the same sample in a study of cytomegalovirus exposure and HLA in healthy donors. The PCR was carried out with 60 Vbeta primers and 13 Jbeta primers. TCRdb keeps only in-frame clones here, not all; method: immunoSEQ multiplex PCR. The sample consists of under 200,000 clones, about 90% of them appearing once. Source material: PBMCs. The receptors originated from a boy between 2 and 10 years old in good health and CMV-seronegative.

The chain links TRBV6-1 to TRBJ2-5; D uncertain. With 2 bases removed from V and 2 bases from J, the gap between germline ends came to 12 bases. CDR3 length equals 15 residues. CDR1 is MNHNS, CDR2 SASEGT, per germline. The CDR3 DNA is TGTGCCAGCAGTGAACCCCCAGTTATACAAGAGACCCAGTACTTC. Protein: CASSEPPVIQETQYF.

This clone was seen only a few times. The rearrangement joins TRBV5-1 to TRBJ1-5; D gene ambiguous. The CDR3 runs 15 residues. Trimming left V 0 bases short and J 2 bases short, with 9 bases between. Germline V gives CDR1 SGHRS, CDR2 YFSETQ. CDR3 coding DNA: TGCGCCAGCAGCTTGGCCGCGGGAGGCAATCAGCCCCAGCATTTT. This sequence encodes CASSLAAGGNQPQHF. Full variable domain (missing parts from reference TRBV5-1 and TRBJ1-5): KAGVTQTPRYLIKTRGQQVTLSCSPISGHRSVSWYQQTPGQGLQFLFEYFSETQRNKGNFPGRFSGRQFSNSRSEMNVSTLELGDSALYLCASSLAAGGNQPQHFGDGTRLSIL.

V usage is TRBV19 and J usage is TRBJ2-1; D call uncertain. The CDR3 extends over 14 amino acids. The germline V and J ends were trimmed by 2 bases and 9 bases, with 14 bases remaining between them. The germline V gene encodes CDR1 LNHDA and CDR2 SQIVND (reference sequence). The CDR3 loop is CASSISSASGEQFF. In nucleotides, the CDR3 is TGTGCCAGTAGTATAAGTAGTGCTTCTGGTGAGCAGTTCTTC.

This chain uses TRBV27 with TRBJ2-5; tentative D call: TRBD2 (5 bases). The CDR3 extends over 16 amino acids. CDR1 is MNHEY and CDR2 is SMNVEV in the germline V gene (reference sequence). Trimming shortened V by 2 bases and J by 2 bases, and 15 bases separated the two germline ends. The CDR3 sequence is CASSLRKQSGQETQYF. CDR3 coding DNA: TGTGCCAGCAGTTTACGCAAACAGAGCGGTCAAGAGACCCAGTACTTC.

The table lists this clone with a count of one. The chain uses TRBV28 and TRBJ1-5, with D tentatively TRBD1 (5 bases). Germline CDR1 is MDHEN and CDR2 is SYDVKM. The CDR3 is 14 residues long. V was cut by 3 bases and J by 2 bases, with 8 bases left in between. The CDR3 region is CASSFPRGNQPQHF. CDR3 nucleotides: TGTGCCAGCAGTTTCCCCAGGGGCAATCAGCCCCAGCATTTT.

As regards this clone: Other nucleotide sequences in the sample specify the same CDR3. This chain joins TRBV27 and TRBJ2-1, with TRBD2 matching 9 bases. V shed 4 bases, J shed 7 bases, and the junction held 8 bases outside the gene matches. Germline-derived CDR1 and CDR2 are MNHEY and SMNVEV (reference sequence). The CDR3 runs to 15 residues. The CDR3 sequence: CASSYRLAGVNEQFF. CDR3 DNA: TGTGCCAGCAGTTATCGATTAGCGGGAGTTAATGAGCAGTTCTTC.

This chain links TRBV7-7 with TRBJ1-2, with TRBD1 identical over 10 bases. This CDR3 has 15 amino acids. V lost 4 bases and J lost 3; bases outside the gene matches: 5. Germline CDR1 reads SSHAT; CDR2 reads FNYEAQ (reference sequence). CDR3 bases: TGTGCCAGCAGCTCAGCCGGGACAGGGGACTATGGCTACACCTTC. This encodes CASSSAGTGDYGYTF. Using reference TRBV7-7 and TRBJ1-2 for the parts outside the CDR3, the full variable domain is GAGVSQSPRYKVTKRGQDVTLRCDPISSHATLYWYQQALGQGPEFLTYFNYEAQPDKSGLPSDRFSAERPEGSISTLTIQRTEQRDSAMYRCASSSAGTGDYGYTFGSGTRLTVV.

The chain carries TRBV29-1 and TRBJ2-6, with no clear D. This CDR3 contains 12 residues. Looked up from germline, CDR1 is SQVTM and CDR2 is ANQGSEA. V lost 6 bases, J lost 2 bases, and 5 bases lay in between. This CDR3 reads CSVLAGANVLTF. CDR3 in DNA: TGCAGCGTCCTTGCTGGGGCCAACGTCCTGACTTTC.

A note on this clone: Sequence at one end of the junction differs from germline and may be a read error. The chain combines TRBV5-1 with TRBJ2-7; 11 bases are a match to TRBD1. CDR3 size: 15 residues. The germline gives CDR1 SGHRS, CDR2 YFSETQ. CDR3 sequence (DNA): TGCGCCGGCAGATTAGGACAGGGGGCATCGGATGAGCAGTACTTC. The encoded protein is CAGRLGQGASDEQYF.

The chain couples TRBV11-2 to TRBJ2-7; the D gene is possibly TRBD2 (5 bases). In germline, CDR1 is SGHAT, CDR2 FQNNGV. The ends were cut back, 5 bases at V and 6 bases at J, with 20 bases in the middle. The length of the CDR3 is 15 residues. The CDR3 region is CASSPTLTNRGEQYF. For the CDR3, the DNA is TGTGCCAGCAGCCCTACATTGACTAACCGGGGCGAGCAGTACTTC.

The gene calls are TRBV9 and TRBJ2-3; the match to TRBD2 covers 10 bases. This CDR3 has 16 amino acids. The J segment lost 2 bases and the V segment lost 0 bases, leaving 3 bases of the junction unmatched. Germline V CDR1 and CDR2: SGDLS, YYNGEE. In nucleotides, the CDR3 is TGTGCCAGCAGCGTAGTTGGACTAGCGGACACAGATACGCAGTATTTT. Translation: CASSVVGLADTDTQYF.